A selection of T cell receptor beta chains follows, all from one sample in a study of T cell responses to AZD1222 COVID-19 vaccine. Libraries were prepared by immunoSEQ multiplex PCR; TCRdb keeps only in-frame clonotypes and omits some of them. The table lists more than 150,000 clones, approximately 89% of them singletons. Sequencing used peripheral blood, obtained 28 days after the second AZD1222 dose. The receptors were sampled from an adult who received the AZD1222 COVID-19 vaccine. CDR3s include the opening cysteine and the closing phenylalanine or tryptophan. A D gene is named only where the DNA matches it firmly. Some rows mark clone size as missing; the rest say once, few, many or name a class of expanded clone.

D gene,V gene,J gene,clone size,CDR3 protein,CDR3 DNA
TRBD1,TRBV5-1,TRBJ2-7,.,CASSSGTGVFYEQYF,TGCGCCAGCAGCTCCGGGACAGGGGTTTTCTACGAGCAGTACTTC
TRBD2,TRBV27,TRBJ2-1,.,CASSGLGGVNEQFF,TGTGCCAGCAGTGGACTAGGTGGGGTCAATGAGCAGTTCTTC
.,TRBV6-5,TRBJ1-5,.,CASRRAGVGQPQHF,TGTGCCAGCAGGAGAGCAGGGGTGGGTCAGCCCCAGCATTTT
.,TRBV6-5,TRBJ2-7,once,CASSPTQGPFEQYF,TGTGCCAGCAGTCCAACACAGGGTCCTTTCGAGCAGTACTTC
TRBD2,TRBV27,TRBJ2-1,.,CASRGPYSGGSYNEQFF,TGTGCCAGCAGGGGCCCGTATAGCGGGGGCTCCTACAATGAGCAGTTCTTC
.,TRBV9,TRBJ2-5,.,CASSGGRQPGETQYF,TGTGCCAGCAGTGGGGGACGCCAACCTGGAGAGACCCAGTACTTC
.,TRBV28,TRBJ1-1,.,CASSLPENTEAFF,TGTGCCAGCAGTTTACCCGAGAACACTGAAGCTTTCTTT
.,TRBV5-1,TRBJ2-7,.,CASSLEGGTLFSLYEQYF,TGCGCCAGCAGCTTGGAAGGCGGGACCCTATTTTCACTGTACGAGCAGTACTTC
.,TRBV30,TRBJ2-7,.,CAWSAWGRPSYEQYF,TGTGCCTGGAGTGCCTGGGGGAGACCCTCCTACGAGCAGTACTTC
.,TRBV24-1,TRBJ2-1,.,CATSDLLGLDLFF,TGTGCCACCAGTGATTTGCTAGGGTTAGATCTGTTCTTC
TRBD1,TRBV7-9,TRBJ2-2,.,CASSRTGTGGRTGELFF,TGTGCCAGCAGCCGCACCGGGACAGGGGGCAGGACCGGGGAGCTGTTTTTT
TRBD2,TRBV27,TRBJ2-7,.,CASSSPGTSDYEQYF,TGTGCCAGCAGTTCCCCCGGGACTAGCGACTACGAGCAGTACTTC
.,TRBV2,TRBJ1-1,.,CASGPKRAFF,TGTGCCAGTGGTCCAAAACGAGCTTTCTTT
.,TRBV5-5,TRBJ1-2,.,CASNVANYGYTF,TGTGCCAGCAACGTCGCTAACTATGGCTACACCTTC
.,TRBV24-1,TRBJ1-2,.,CATSAAEGDYGYTF,TGTGCCACCAGTGCCGCGGAAGGGGACTATGGCTACACCTTC
TRBD2,TRBV7-2,TRBJ2-7,.,CASSLGTSVYEQYF,TGTGCCAGCAGCTTAGGGACTAGCGTGTACGAGCAGTACTTC
.,TRBV29-1,TRBJ1-1,.,CSVEVRDMNTEAFF,TGCAGCGTTGAAGTAAGGGACATGAACACTGAAGCTTTCTTT
.,TRBV9,TRBJ2-7,.,CASSGGAWDEQYF,TGTGCCAGCAGCGGGGGGGCCTGGGACGAGCAGTACTTC
TRBD1,TRBV28,TRBJ1-5,.,CASTGPGTVSNQPQHF,TGTGCCAGCACCGGCCCCGGGACAGTTAGCAATCAGCCCCAGCATTTT
.,TRBV7-2,TRBJ1-5,.,CASSSGPGAQHF,TGTGCCAGCAGCTCGGGGCCAGGGGCCCAGCATTTT
TRBD2,TRBV11-2,TRBJ2-1,.,CASSSYSGRARNEQFF,TGTGCCAGCAGCTCTTATAGCGGGAGGGCCAGGAATGAGCAGTTCTTC
.,TRBV9,TRBJ2-7,.,CASSASLGVEQYF,TGTGCCAGCAGCGCTAGCCTGGGGGTCGAGCAGTACTTC
TRBD2,TRBV19,TRBJ2-7,.,CASSLYGGGSYEQYF,TGTGCCAGTAGTCTATACGGGGGGGGCTCCTACGAGCAGTACTTC
.,TRBV5-1,TRBJ1-2,once,CASSPDTGYGYTF,TGCGCCAGCAGCCCGGACACAGGCTATGGCTACACCTTC
.,TRBV9,TRBJ2-7,.,CASSLGGTSYEQYF,TGTGCCAGCAGCCTAGGGGGAACGTCCTACGAGCAGTACTTC
.,TRBV11-3,TRBJ2-2,.,CASSPRTGELFF,TGTGCCAGCAGCCCCCGAACCGGGGAGCTGTTTTTT
TRBD1,TRBV10-3,TRBJ1-6,.,CAIRPDRGQWNSPLHF,TGTGCCATCAGGCCCGACAGGGGGCAATGGAATTCACCCCTCCACTTT
.,TRBV7-3,TRBJ1-2,.,CASSFPGERRSGYTF,TGTGCCAGCAGCTTCCCGGGAGAAAGGCGAAGTGGCTACACCTTC
.,TRBV6-5,TRBJ1-2,.,CASRTGTLYGYTF,TGTGCCAGCAGAACCGGGACCCTCTATGGCTACACCTTC
.,TRBV5-5,TRBJ1-1,.,CASSLRLQQNTEAFF,TGTGCCAGCAGCTTGCGATTGCAGCAGAACACTGAAGCTTTCTTT
.,TRBV6-2/TRBV6-3,TRBJ1-2,.,CASSLGQKLYGYTF,TGTGCCAGCAGTCTCGGACAGAAGCTCTATGGCTACACCTTC
TRBD2,TRBV27,TRBJ2-1,.,CASSLSATSGSGEQFF,TGTGCCAGCAGTTTATCCGCGACTAGCGGATCCGGTGAGCAGTTCTTC
.,TRBV4-1,TRBJ2-5,.,CASSPGRQETQYF,TGCGCCAGCAGCCCGGGACGGCAAGAGACCCAGTACTTC
.,TRBV7-8,TRBJ1-1,.,CASSPNRVGGNTEAFF,TGTGCCAGCAGCCCCAATAGAGTCGGTGGGAACACTGAAGCTTTCTTT
TRBD1,TRBV24-1,TRBJ1-2,.,CATSSDRSLGYTF,TGTGCCACCAGCTCGGACAGGTCACTCGGCTACACCTTC
TRBD2,TRBV11-2,TRBJ2-7,.,CASSLGLAATYEQYF,TGTGCCAGCAGCTTAGGACTAGCGGCGACCTACGAGCAGTACTTC
.,TRBV7-2,TRBJ1-5,.,CASSSPKGGTSDQPQHF,TGTGCCAGCAGCTCCCCTAAGGGAGGGACGAGCGATCAGCCCCAGCATTTT
.,TRBV21-1,TRBJ2-5,.,CASSKRGIQETQYF,TGTGCCAGCAGCAAACGGGGTATCCAAGAGACCCAGTACTTC
TRBD2,TRBV15,TRBJ2-7,.,CATTSSGSTYEQYF,TGTGCCACCACCAGTAGCGGGAGTACCTACGAGCAGTACTTC
TRBD1,TRBV30,TRBJ1-2,.,CAFKTGTGGKGNYGYTF,TGTGCCTTCAAAACGGGGACAGGGGGAAAGGGCAACTATGGCTACACCTTC
TRBD1,TRBV28,TRBJ2-1,.,CASSTPGQGTYNEQFF,TGTGCCAGCAGTACCCCGGGACAGGGTACCTACAATGAGCAGTTCTTC
TRBD2,TRBV11-3,TRBJ2-1,.,CASSLEGTSGSSSYNEQFF,TGTGCCAGCAGCTTAGAGGGGACTAGCGGTTCGAGCTCCTACAATGAGCAGTTCTTC
.,TRBV7-8,TRBJ1-5,.,CASSLREDQPQHF,TGTGCCAGCAGCTTAAGGGAGGATCAGCCCCAGCATTTT
.,TRBV5-1,TRBJ2-7,.,CASSFAWGNEQYF,TGCGCCAGCAGCTTCGCTTGGGGAAACGAGCAGTACTTC
TRBD2,TRBV6-2/TRBV6-3,TRBJ2-1,.,CASSYFGTSSTPEQFF,TGTGCCAGCAGTTACTTTGGGACTAGTAGTACCCCCGAGCAGTTCTTC
.,TRBV29-1,TRBJ1-1,.,CSVTGNTEAFF,TGCAGCGTGACAGGGAACACTGAAGCTTTCTTT
TRBD2,TRBV18,TRBJ2-1,.,CASSPILAGGNEQFF,TGTGCCAGCTCACCGATTCTAGCGGGAGGCAATGAGCAGTTCTTC
.,TRBV3-1/TRBV3-2,TRBJ2-3,.,CASSRSGTIDTQYF,TGTGCCAGCAGCCGCTCCGGGACAATAGATACGCAGTATTTT
.,TRBV6-5,TRBJ1-6,once,CASTLGTGTRSPLHF,TGTGCCAGCACCCTGGGAACAGGGACGAGGTCACCCCTCCACTTT
.,TRBV28,TRBJ1-2,.,CASSLRGTQRNYGYTF,TGTGCCAGCAGTTTAAGGGGGACACAGAGAAACTATGGCTACACCTTC
TRBD1,TRBV19,TRBJ2-7,.,CASTWGQGLPYSYEQYF,TGTGCCAGTACTTGGGGACAGGGGCTCCCGTACTCCTACGAGCAGTACTTC
.,TRBV24-1,TRBJ2-2,.,CATSDLGLGTGELFF,TGTGCCACCAGTGATTTAGGGTTGGGCACCGGGGAGCTGTTTTTT
.,TRBV7-7,TRBJ2-1,.,CASSSRPPNEQFF,TGTGCTAGCAGTTCTCGCCCCCCCAATGAGCAGTTCTTC
TRBD1,TRBV6-2/TRBV6-3,TRBJ1-5,.,CASSSWGTVMGFRPQHF,TGTGCCAGCAGTTCTTGGGGGACAGTAATGGGGTTCCGGCCCCAGCATTTT
.,TRBV5-8,TRBJ2-3,.,CASSLWPGTSTDTQYF,TGTGCCAGCAGCTTGTGGCCAGGGACTAGCACAGATACGCAGTATTTT